This T cell receptor (beta chain) originates from a study of blood T cell repertoires in COVID-19. Unmatched junction bases numbered 5, after V lost 4 bases and J lost 5 bases. The CDR3 runs 14 residues. Germline CDR1 and CDR2: SGHRS and YFSETQ. Some clones are missing from TCRdb's copy, which holds only in-frame ones; the method was immunoSEQ multiplex PCR. Of around 99,000 clones in the sample, approximately 89% are singletons; the top ten hold 5.5% to 8%. V gene TRBV5-1 combines with J gene TRBJ2-1; TRBD2 agrees at 8 bases. Sequencing input: peripheral blood. The TCR originated in a man aged 50 to 60 with active or convalescent COVID-19. The CDR3 coding sequence is TGCGCCAGCAGCACCGGGGGACTAGACAATGAGCAGTTCTTC. Its translation: CASSTGGLDNEQFF. The variable domain in full, completed from reference TRBV5-1 and TRBJ2-1, reads KAGVTQTPRYLIKTRGQQVTLSCSPISGHRSVSWYQQTPGQGLQFLFEYFSETQRNKGNFPGRFSGRQFSNSRSEMNVSTLELGDSALYLCASSTGGLDNEQFFGPGTRLTVL.